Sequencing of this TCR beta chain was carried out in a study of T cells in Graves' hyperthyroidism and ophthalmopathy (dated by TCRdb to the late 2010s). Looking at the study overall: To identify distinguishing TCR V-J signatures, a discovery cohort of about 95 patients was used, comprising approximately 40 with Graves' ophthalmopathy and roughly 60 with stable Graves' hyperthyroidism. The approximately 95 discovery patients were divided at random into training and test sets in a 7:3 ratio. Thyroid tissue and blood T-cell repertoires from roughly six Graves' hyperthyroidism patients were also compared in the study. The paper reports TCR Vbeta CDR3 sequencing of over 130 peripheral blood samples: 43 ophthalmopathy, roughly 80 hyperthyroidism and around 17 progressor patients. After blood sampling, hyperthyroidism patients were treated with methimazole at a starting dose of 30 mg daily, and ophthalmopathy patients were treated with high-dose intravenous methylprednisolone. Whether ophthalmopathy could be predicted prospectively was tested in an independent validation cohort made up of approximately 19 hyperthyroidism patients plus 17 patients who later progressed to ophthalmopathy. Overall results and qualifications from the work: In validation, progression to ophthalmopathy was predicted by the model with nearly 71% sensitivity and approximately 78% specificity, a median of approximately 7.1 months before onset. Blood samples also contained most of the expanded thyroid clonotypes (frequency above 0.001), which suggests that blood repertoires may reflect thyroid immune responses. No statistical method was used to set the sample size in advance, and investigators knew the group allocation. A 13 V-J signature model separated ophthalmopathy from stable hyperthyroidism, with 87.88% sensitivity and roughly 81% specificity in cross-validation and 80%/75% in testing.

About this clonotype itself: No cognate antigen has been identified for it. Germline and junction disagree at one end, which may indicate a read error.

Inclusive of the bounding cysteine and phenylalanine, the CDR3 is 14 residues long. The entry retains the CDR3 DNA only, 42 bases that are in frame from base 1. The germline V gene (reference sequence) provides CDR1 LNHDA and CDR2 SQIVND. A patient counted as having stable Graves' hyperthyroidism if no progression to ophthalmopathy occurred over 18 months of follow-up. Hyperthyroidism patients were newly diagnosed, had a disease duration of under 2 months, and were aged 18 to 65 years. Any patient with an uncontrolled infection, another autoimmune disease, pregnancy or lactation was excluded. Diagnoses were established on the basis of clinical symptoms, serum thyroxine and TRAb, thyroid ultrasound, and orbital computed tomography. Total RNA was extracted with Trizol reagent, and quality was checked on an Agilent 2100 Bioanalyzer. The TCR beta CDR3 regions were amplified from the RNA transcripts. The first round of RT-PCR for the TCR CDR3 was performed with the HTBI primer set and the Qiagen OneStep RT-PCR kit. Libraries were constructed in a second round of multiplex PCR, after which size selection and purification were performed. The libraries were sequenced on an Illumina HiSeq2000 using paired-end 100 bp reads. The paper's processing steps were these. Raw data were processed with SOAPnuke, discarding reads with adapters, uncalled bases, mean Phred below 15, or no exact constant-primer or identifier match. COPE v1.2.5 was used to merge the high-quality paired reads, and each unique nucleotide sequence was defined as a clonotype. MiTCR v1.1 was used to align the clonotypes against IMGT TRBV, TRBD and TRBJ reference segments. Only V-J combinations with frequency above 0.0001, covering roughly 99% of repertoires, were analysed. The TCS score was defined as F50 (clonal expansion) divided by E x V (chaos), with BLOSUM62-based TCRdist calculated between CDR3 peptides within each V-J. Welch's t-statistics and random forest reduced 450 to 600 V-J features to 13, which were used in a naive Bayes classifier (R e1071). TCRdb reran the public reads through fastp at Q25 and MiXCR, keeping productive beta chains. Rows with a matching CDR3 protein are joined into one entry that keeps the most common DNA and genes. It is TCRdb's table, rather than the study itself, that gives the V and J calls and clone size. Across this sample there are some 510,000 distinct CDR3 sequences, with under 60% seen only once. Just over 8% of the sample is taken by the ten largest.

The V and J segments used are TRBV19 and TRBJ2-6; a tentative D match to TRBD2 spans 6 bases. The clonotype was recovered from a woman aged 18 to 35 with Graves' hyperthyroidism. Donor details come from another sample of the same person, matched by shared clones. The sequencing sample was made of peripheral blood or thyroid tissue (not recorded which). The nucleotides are TGTGCCAGTAGTATAGGAATCGGGGGTGGCACTGAAGCTTTC. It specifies CASSIGIGGGTEAF.